Presented here are 10 T cell receptor beta chains from one specimen sequenced in a study of metastatic and nonmetastatic thyroid tumors (TCRdb year 2020). No treatment had been received by any patient before thyroid surgery. Libraries were made using PCR. Instrument on record: Illumina HiSeq 4000. In TCRdb, the public reads were trimmed at Q25 with fastp and aligned with MiXCR, with productive beta chains retained. The table for this sample lists 25,000 to 30,000 clones; around 3.5% of them were counted only once. The ten top clones hold under 4% of the sample. Sequencing used blood. Receptors originate from a male donor with papillary thyroid cancer or a benign thyroid nodule (not recorded which). Some clones in this sample may be carry-over from other donors' samples.

The J gene is TRBJ1-2, the V gene TRBV28; D gene uncertain. With 2 bases removed from V and 2 bases from J, the gap between germline ends came to 12 bases. Per the germline V gene, CDR1 is MDHEN and CDR2 is SYDVKM. This CDR3 is built from 15 residues. This CDR3 reads CASSLHTEINYGYTF. Written as DNA, the CDR3 is TGTGCCAGCAGTTTACACACCGAAATCAACTATGGCTACACCTTC.

The rearrangement joins TRBV6-1 to TRBJ2-7; D not resolved. V lost 7 bases and J lost 4, with 23 bases in between. The germline CDR1 and CDR2 sequences are MNHNS and SASEGT. The CDR3 extends over 16 amino acids. The CDR3 DNA reads as TGTGCCAGCATGTCAAGAGGCGCCCACTACTCGTACGAGCAGTACTTC. Protein product: CASMSRGAHYSYEQYF.

V and J are TRBV27 and TRBJ2-7, with unresolved D. The germline V gene has CDR1 MNHEY and CDR2 SMNVEV (reference sequence). The CDR3 runs to 14 residues. V dropped 3 bases and J dropped 0 bases, with 9 bases sitting between them. CDR3 amino acids: CASSLKASSYEQYF. CDR3 nucleotides: TGTGCCAGCAGTTTGAAGGCCAGCTCCTACGAGCAGTACTTC.

Remarks on this clone: At one boundary the junction diverges from the germline segment, which might be a read error. The chain carries TRBV29-1 and TRBJ2-1; no reliable D call. Germline loops: CDR1 SQVTM, CDR2 ANQGSEA. This CDR3 is built from 14 residues. The CDR3 is CSVAQLVSHNEQFF. CDR3 coding DNA: TGCAGCGTTGCCCAACTCGTCTCCCACAATGAGCAGTTCTTC.

A few counts support this clone. The rearrangement links TRBV6-2 or TRBV6-3 to TRBJ1-4, with a weak D call TRBD1 (5 bases). Germline loops: CDR1 MNHEY, CDR2 SVGEGT. V lost 4 bases and J 7 bases, leaving 16 bases between the germline ends. The CDR3 is 15 amino acids. The CDR3 loop reads CASSLASVQAEKLFF. The CDR3 DNA follows: TGTGCCAGCAGTTTAGCGAGCGTACAGGCTGAAAAACTGTTTTTT.

This clone has just a few counts. The V and J genes are TRBV7-3 and TRBJ2-2, with TRBD1 as a possible D gene (6 bases). Germline V gene data show CDR1 as SGHTA and CDR2 as FQGTGA. V lost 1 base to trimming and J lost 6 bases, with 12 bases between them. The CDR3 length is 15 residues. The CDR3 protein is CASSLRQAGAGELFF. The CDR3 bases are TGTGCCAGCAGCTTAAGACAGGCCGGCGCCGGGGAGCTGTTTTTT.

This clone turned up a few times. A much larger clone differs from this one at a single base, so this may be a read error. Other DNA sequences of this sample code for an identical CDR3. The chain carries TRBV3-1 and TRBJ2-1; maybe TRBD2 (6 bases). Deletions cut 6 bases from V and 3 bases from J, with 15 bases between. This CDR3 comprises 15 residues. Germline CDR1 and CDR2: LGHDT and YNNKEL (reference sequence). The CDR3 DNA sequence: TGTGCCAGCAGTCAAACACGGGACTTCTACAATGAGCAGTTCTTC. This translates into CASSQTRDFYNEQFF.

By proportion, this clone is medium-sized (0.01 to 0.1%). The gene calls are TRBV19 and TRBJ2-1; the match to TRBD1 covers 7 bases. The CDR3 runs 15 residues. Germline V lookup: CDR1 LNHDA, CDR2 SQIVND (reference sequence). V lost 4 bases, J lost 2 bases, and 5 bases stayed unmatched. The CDR3 loop reads CASSTRTGAYNEQFF. The CDR3 bases are TGTGCCAGTAGTACCAGGACAGGTGCCTACAATGAGCAGTTCTTC.

This clone appeared a few times. A junction end diverges from the germline sequence, so it may reflect a read error. The CDR3 region is CANSPSTGELFF. Here the CDR3 DNA reads TGTGCCAACAGCCCGAGCACCGGGGAGCTGTTTTTT. The chain has TRBV9 and TRBJ2-2; D is unresolved. Germline V CDR1 and CDR2: SGDLS, YYNGEE. The CDR3 spans 12 residues.

The chain is built from TRBV2 and TRBJ1-5; no definite D call. The CDR3 has 14 residues. CDR1 and CDR2 from the germline V gene are SNHLY and FYNNEI. V lost 5 bases, J lost 3 bases, and 11 bases lay in between. Here the CDR3 reads CASSQVRANQPQHF. The CDR3, as DNA: TGTGCCAGCAGTCAGGTTCGCGCCAATCAGCCCCAGCATTTT.